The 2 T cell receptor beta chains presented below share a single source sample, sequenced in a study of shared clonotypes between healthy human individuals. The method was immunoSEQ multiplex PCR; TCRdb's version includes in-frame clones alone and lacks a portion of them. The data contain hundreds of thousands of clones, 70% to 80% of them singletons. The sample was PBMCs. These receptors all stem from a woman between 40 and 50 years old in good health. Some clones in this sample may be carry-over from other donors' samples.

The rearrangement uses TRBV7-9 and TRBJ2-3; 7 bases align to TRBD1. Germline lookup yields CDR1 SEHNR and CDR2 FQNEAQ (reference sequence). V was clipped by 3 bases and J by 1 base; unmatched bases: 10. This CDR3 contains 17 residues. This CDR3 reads CASSLGKAGGGTDTQYF. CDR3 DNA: TGTGCCAGCAGCTTGGGGAAGGCAGGGGGAGGCACAGATACGCAGTATTTT.

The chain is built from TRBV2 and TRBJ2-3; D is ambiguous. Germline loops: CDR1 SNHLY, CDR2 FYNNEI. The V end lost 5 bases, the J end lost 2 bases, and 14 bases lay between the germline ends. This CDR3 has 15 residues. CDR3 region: CASSRSLRYTDTQYF. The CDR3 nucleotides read TGTGCCAGCAGTCGATCTCTACGGTACACAGATACGCAGTATTTT. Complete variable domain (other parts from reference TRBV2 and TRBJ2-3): EPEVTQTPSHQVTQMGQEVILRCVPISNHLYFYWYRQILGQKVEFLVSFYNNEISEKSEIFDDQFSVERPDGSNFTLKIRSTKLEDSAMYFCASSRSLRYTDTQYFGPGTRLTVL.